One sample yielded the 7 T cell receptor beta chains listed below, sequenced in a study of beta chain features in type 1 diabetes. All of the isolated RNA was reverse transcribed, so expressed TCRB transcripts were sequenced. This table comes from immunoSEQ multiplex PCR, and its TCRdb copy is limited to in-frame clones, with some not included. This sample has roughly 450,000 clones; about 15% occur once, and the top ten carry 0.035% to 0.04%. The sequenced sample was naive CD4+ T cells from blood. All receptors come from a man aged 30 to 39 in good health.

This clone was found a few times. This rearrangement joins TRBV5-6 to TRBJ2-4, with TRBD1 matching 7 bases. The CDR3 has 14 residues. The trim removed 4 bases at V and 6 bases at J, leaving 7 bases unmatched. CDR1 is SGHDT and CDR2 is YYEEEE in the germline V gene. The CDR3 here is CASSAQRQGNIQYF. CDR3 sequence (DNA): TGTGCCAGCAGCGCTCAAAGACAGGGAAACATTCAGTACTTC.

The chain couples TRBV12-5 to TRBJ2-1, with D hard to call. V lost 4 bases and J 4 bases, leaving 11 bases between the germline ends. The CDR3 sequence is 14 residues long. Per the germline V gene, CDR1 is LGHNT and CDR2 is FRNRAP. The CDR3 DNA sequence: TGTGCTAGTGGTTGGAGACCCACTTACAATGAGCAGTTCTTC. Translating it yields CASGWRPTYNEQFF.

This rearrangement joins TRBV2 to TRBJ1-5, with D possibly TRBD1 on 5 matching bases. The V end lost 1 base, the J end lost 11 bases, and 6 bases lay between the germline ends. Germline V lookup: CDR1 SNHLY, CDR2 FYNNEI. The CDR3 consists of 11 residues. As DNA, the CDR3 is TGTGCCAGCAGTGAAGGACAGACCCAGCATTTT. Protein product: CASSEGQTQHF.

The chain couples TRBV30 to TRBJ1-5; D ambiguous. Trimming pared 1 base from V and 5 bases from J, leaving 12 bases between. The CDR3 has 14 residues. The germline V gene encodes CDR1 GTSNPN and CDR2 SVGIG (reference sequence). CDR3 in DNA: TGTGCCTGGAGTGAGGTCCAACGAGATCAGCCCCAGCATTTT. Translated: CAWSEVQRDQPQHF.

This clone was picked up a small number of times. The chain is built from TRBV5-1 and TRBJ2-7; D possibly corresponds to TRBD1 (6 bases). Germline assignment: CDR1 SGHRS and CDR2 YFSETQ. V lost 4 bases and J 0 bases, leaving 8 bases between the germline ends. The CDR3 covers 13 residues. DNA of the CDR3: TGCGCCAGCAGCCCGGACAGCTCCTACGAGCAGTACTTC. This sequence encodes CASSPDSSYEQYF.

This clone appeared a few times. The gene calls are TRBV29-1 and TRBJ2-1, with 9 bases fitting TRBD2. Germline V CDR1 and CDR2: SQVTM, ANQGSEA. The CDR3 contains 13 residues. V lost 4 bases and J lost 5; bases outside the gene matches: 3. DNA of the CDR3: TGCAGCGTTGGACTAGCGGTTAACAATGAGCAGTTCTTC. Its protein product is CSVGLAVNNEQFF.

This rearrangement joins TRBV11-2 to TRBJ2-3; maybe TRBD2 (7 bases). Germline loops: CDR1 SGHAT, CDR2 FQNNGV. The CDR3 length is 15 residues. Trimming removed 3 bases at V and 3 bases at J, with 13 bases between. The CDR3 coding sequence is TGTGCCAGCAGCTTGGCCGGGGGGCAGACAGATACGCAGTATTTT. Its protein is CASSLAGGQTDTQYF.